This TCR beta chain was profiled in a study of shared clonotypes between healthy human individuals. Libraries were prepared by immunoSEQ multiplex PCR; TCRdb keeps only in-frame clonotypes and omits some of them. The profile shows around 500,000 clones, around four fifths of them singletons. This CDR3 is built from 16 residues. The sequence came from a woman aged 40 to 49 in good health. Some clones in this sample may be carry-over from other donors' samples. Sequencing was performed on PBMCs. This chain uses TRBV21-1 with TRBJ2-7; TRBD1, the table's D call, lacks a check against the DNA. TRBV21-1 constitutes a pseudogene. This CDR3 is CASSKGRGQAAYEQYF. The CDR3 nucleotides read TGTGCCAGCAGCAAAGGGAGGGGACAGGCCGCGTACGAGCAGTACTTC.